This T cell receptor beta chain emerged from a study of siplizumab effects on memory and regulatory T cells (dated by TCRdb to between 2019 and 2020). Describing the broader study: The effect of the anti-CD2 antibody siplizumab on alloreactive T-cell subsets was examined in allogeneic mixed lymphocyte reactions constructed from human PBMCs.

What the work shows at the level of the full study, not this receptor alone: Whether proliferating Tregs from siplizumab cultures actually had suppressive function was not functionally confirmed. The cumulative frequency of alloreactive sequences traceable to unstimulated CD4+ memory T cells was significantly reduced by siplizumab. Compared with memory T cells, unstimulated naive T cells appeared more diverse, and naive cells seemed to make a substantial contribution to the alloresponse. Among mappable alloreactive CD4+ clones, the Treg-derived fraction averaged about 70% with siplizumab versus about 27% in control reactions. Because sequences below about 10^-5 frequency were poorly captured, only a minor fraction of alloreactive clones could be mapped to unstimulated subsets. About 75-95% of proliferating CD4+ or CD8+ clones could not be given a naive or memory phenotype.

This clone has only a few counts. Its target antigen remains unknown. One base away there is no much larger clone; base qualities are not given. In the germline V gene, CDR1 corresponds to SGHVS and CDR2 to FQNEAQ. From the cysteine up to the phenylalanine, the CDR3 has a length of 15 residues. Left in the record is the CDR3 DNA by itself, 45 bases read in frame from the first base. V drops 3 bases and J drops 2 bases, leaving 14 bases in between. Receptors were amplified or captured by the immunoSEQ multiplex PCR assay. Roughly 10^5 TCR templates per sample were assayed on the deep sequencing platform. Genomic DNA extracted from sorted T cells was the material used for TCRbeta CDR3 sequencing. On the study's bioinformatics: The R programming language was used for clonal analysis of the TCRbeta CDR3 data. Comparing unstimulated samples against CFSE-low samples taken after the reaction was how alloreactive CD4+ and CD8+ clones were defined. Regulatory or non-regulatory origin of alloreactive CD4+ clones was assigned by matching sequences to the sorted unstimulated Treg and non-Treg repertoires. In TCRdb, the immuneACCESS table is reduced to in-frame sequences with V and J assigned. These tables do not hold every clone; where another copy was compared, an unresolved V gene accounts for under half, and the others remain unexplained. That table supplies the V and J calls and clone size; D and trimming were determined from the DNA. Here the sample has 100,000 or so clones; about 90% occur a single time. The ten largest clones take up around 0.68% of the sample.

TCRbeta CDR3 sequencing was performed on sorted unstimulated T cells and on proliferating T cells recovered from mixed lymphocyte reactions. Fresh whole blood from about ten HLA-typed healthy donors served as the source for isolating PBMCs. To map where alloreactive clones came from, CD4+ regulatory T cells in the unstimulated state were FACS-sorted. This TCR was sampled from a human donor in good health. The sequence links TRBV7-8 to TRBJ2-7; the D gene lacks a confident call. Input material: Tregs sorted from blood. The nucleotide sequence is TGTGCCAGCAGCTTTGGCAGGTATCTAACCTACGAGCAGTACTTC. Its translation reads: CASSFGRYLTYEQYF.